The next 32 T cell receptor beta chains were all read from a single sample in a study of CD4+ T cells in melanoma. Clones were sequenced by immunoSEQ multiplex PCR, and TCRdb holds only the in-frame ones, with some missing. The table includes under 5,000 clones, approximately 65% detected once. Sequencing used cells from a culture (not recorded whether cultured in vitro). The receptor set was obtained from a human donor with melanoma.

This clone was observed a single time. The CDR3 loop is CASSEDSPPYEQYF. CDR3 DNA: TGTGCCAGCAGTGAAGACAGCCCACCCTACGAGCAGTACTTC. The chain joins TRBV6-5 to TRBJ2-7, with D possibly matching TRBD1 (5 bases). Germline V lookup: CDR1 MNHEY, CDR2 SVGAGI. Trimming shortened V by 5 bases and J by 2 bases, and 13 bases separated the two germline ends. The CDR3 runs 14 residues.

V usage is TRBV5-4 and J usage is TRBJ1-2; weak D call: TRBD1 (5 bases). There are 15 residues in the CDR3. Germline-derived CDR1 and CDR2 are SGHNT and YYREEE (reference sequence). Trimming stripped 0 bases from V and 2 bases from J, with 11 bases between. CDR3 nucleotide sequence: TGTGCCAGCAGCTTGGATCCGCCAGGGAACTATGGCTACACCTTC. Protein sequence: CASSLDPPGNYGYTF.

In this sample, this clone turned up a few times. The chain has TRBV2 and TRBJ1-2; 8 nucleotides agree with TRBD1. Germline V lookup: CDR1 SNHLY, CDR2 FYNNEI. The CDR3 is 12 residues long. With V trimmed by 8 bases and J by 6 bases, 5 bases remained unmatched. CDR3 residues: CASPTGGDGYTF. In DNA form, the CDR3 reads TGTGCCAGCCCTACAGGGGGGGATGGCTACACCTTC.

This clone was found a few times. The rearrangement joins TRBV4-1 to TRBJ1-4; D perhaps matches TRBD1 (6 bases). V lost 2 bases to trimming and J lost 8 bases, with 18 bases between them. The CDR3 is made up of 16 amino acids. CDR1 MGHRA and CDR2 YSYEKL come from the germline V gene. The CDR3 nucleotides read TGCGCCAGCAGCCAATCACAGGGAGTCACTTTCGAAAAACTGTTTTTT. Its translation: CASSQSQGVTFEKLFF.

The rearrangement links TRBV7-9 to TRBJ2-5, with D maybe TRBD1 (6 bases). The CDR3 consists of 14 residues. From germline, CDR1 is SEHNR and CDR2 FQNEAQ (reference sequence). V lost 5 bases to trimming and J lost 5 bases, with 15 bases between them. DNA for the CDR3: TGTGCCAGCAGCCAGAGGCAGGGGTGGGAGACCCAGTACTTC. The encoded protein is CASSQRQGWETQYF.

This clone was detected a few times. The chain joins TRBV19 to TRBJ1-6, with D unclear. The CDR3 spans 14 residues. Trimming took 2 bases from V and 6 from J, leaving 8 bases between them. Germline V gives CDR1 LNHDA, CDR2 SQIVND (reference sequence). CDR3 sequence (DNA): TGTGCCAGTAGTATACAGACTGTTAATTCACCCCTCCACTTT. Its protein is CASSIQTVNSPLHF.

This chain links TRBV18 with TRBJ1-4; D unclear. This CDR3 contains 16 residues. Looked up from germline, CDR1 is KGHSH and CDR2 is LQKENI. Trimming shortened V by 6 bases and J by 8 bases, and 22 bases separated the two germline ends. CDR3 region: CASSMTRDTMGEKLFF. The CDR3 DNA reads TGTGCCAGCTCCATGACCCGGGATACAATGGGAGAAAAACTGTTTTTT.

The chain is built from TRBV9 and TRBJ1-5; D is perhaps TRBD1 (5 bases). This CDR3 is built from 15 residues. The germline gives CDR1 SGDLS, CDR2 YYNGEE. Trimming stripped 4 bases from V and 6 bases from J, with 17 bases between. CDR3 nucleotide sequence: TGTGCCAGCAGCCTCGGTTGGGGCGGAGGTCAGCCCCAGCATTTT. Translated: CASSLGWGGGQPQHF.

This clone turned up a few times. The chain joins TRBV7-8 to TRBJ2-7; unclear D gene. Germline CDR1 SGHVS, CDR2 FQNEAQ. CDR3 size: 14 residues. Deletions cut 5 bases from V and 2 bases from J, with 13 bases between. As DNA, the CDR3 is TGTGCCAGCAGCACCCAGACCGGAACCTACGAGCAGTACTTC. Translation gives CASSTQTGTYEQYF.

The chain combines TRBV19 with TRBJ2-2; 10 positions match TRBD2. V trimming: 1 base; J trimming: 2 bases; junction bases outside the gene matches: 4. CDR3 length: 17 residues. In germline, CDR1 is LNHDA, CDR2 SQIVND (reference sequence). In DNA form, the CDR3 reads TGTGCCAGTAGTATAGGGTTAGCGGGAGGTAACACCGGGGAGCTGTTTTTT. Its protein product is CASSIGLAGGNTGELFF.

The chain employs TRBV6-1 and TRBJ2-3; D not certain. V lost 6 bases and J lost 4, with 5 bases in between. Germline V gene sequence: CDR1 MNHNS, CDR2 SASEGT. The CDR3 consists of 11 residues. The CDR3 sequence is CASRVSDTQYF. CDR3 nucleotide sequence: TGTGCCAGCAGGGTCTCAGATACGCAGTATTTT.

V and J are TRBV7-8 and TRBJ1-1, with D perhaps TRBD1 (5 bases). The CDR3 length is 15 residues. The germline V gene encodes CDR1 SGHVS and CDR2 FQNEAQ. V lost 3 bases to trimming and J lost 6 bases, with 17 bases between them. The CDR3 DNA is TGTGCCAGCAGCTTCTGGCCCCTTGAAGGGGCTGAAGCTTTCTTT. This sequence encodes CASSFWPLEGAEAFF.

This clone was observed a handful of times. The chain recombines TRBV30 with TRBJ1-1; D ambiguous. Per the germline V gene, CDR1 is GTSNPN and CDR2 is SVGIG (reference sequence). This CDR3 contains 13 residues. Trimming left V 0 bases short and J 6 bases short, with 11 bases between. CDR3 DNA sequence: TGTGCCTGGAGTGTATCCCTTCAAGCTGAAGCTTTCTTT. Translated: CAWSVSLQAEAFF.

This clone was counted once. The chain couples TRBV27 to TRBJ2-7; 9 nucleotides line up with TRBD1. V shed 0 bases and J 7 bases; nucleotides not matched to a gene: 4. Germline-derived CDR1 and CDR2 are MNHEY and SMNVEV (reference sequence). The CDR3 length is 14 residues. CDR3 nucleotide sequence: TGTGCCAGCAGTTTATCACAGGGGGCAGGGGAGCAGTACTTC. Protein sequence: CASSLSQGAGEQYF.

The chain couples TRBV4-1 to TRBJ1-4; 9 nucleotides align to TRBD1. Unmatched junction bases numbered 7, after V lost 4 bases and J lost 4 bases. This CDR3 has 16 amino acids. Germline CDR1 reads MGHRA; CDR2 reads YSYEKL. The chain's CDR3 is CASSPTRTGDNEKLFF. In DNA, the CDR3 is TGCGCCAGCAGCCCTACCCGGACAGGGGATAATGAAAAACTGTTTTTT.

This sequence joins TRBV6-5 and TRBJ2-7; TRBD2 matches at 7 bases. This CDR3 spans 12 amino acids. CDR1 is MNHEY, CDR2 SVGAGI, per germline. Germline trimming cut 2 bases from V and 9 bases from J; bases unmatched to any gene: 4. The chain's CDR3 is CASSYDGTMQYF. The CDR3 DNA reads as TGTGCCAGCAGTTACGACGGGACTATGCAGTACTTC.

The rearrangement joins TRBV7-2 to TRBJ2-7, with D hard to call. Trimming stripped 5 bases from V and 4 bases from J, with 12 bases between. Germline CDR1 and CDR2: SGHTA and FQGNSA. The CDR3 totals 13 residues. Here the CDR3 reads CASSAALGYEQYF. CDR3 in DNA: TGTGCCAGCAGCGCAGCTCTCGGATACGAGCAGTACTTC.

The rearrangement links TRBV18 to TRBJ1-1, with D uncertain. Germline V CDR1 and CDR2: KGHSH, LQKENI. V lost 1 base, J lost 1 base, and 7 bases lay in between. This CDR3 spans 14 amino acids. DNA of the CDR3: TGTGCCAGCTCACCACGGGGAGGGAACACTGAAGCTTTCTTT. Amino acids: CASSPRGGNTEAFF.

Remarks on this clone: This sample also contains other DNA sequences that code for the same CDR3. This chain uses TRBV10-3 with TRBJ1-2; no reliable D call. CDR3 size: 14 residues. V gave up 3 bases and J gave up 5 bases, with 13 bases separating them. The germline V gene has CDR1 ENHRY and CDR2 SYGVKD. CDR3 nucleotide sequence: TGTGCCATCAGTGAATCCCCAGGTTCGTATGGCTACACCTTC. Its protein product is CAISESPGSYGYTF.

Concerning this clone itself: The junction shows a germline mismatch at one end, possibly a read error. The genes are TRBV7-7 and TRBJ1-3; D remains unclear. This CDR3 spans 14 amino acids. Germline V CDR1 and CDR2: SSHAT, FNYEAQ (reference sequence). The CDR3 reads CASSLVVGGNTIYF. The CDR3 region has the DNA TGTGCTAGCAGCTTAGTGGTGGGGGGAAACACCATATATTTT. The full variable domain, rest sourced from reference TRBV7-7 and TRBJ1-3, is GAGVSQSPRYKVTKRGQDVTLRCDPISSHATLYWYQQALGQGPEFLTYFNYEAQPDKSGLPSDRFSAERPEGSISTLTIQRTEQRDSAMYRCASSLVVGGNTIYFGEGSWLTVV.

This chain connects TRBV6-1 to TRBJ2-5, with 7 bases identical to TRBD2. Losses at the gene ends were 1 base for V and 4 bases for J; bases not matched to a gene: 9. Germline V gives CDR1 MNHNS, CDR2 SASEGT. The CDR3 extends over 16 amino acids. For the CDR3, the DNA is TGTGCCAGCAGTGAAGGATTAGGGACTATAGGAGAGACCCAGTACTTC. This sequence encodes CASSEGLGTIGETQYF.

This chain links TRBV9 with TRBJ1-3, with D perhaps matching TRBD1 (6 bases). The V end lost 0 bases, the J end lost 4 bases, and 11 bases lay between the germline ends. Germline values: CDR1 SGDLS, CDR2 YYNGEE. CDR3 size: 15 residues. In DNA form, the CDR3 reads TGTGCCAGCAGCGTAGCGGGGGGGCAAGGAAACACCATATATTTT. Residues: CASSVAGGQGNTIYF.

This clone was seen a single time. The V and J genes are TRBV10-3 and TRBJ1-6; D is ambiguous. Germline CDR1 reads ENHRY; CDR2 reads SYGVKD. The V end was cut by 3 bases, the J end by 3 bases, with 3 bases between. CDR3 length equals 13 residues. CDR3 sequence: CAISDSYNSPLHF. The CDR3 DNA reads as TGTGCCATCAGTGACAGCTATAATTCACCCCTCCACTTT.

This clone was detected a few times. The CDR3 sequence: CASSSTGGANTEAFF. DNA for the CDR3: TGTGCCAGCAGTTCTACTGGGGGGGCGAACACTGAAGCTTTCTTT. This chain joins TRBV28 and TRBJ1-1, with D maybe TRBD1 (6 bases). V lost 4 bases and J lost 1, with 13 bases in between. The CDR3 extends over 15 amino acids. Germline CDR1 and CDR2: MDHEN and SYDVKM.

The CDR3: CASSSLGGGASYEQYF. The CDR3 DNA reads as TGTGCCAGCAGTTCACTTGGCGGGGGGGCCTCCTACGAGCAGTACTTC. The V gene is TRBV27, the J gene TRBJ2-7; 9 bases line up with TRBD2. CDR3 length: 16 residues. V dropped 4 bases and J dropped 0; count of bases not matched to a gene: 7. Germline CDR1 and CDR2: MNHEY and SMNVEV (reference sequence).

The J gene is TRBJ2-6, the V gene TRBV29-1; TRBD1 is a possible D gene (6 bases). Germline CDR1 and CDR2: SQVTM and ANQGSEA. The length of the CDR3 is 14 residues. Between the trimmed V and J ends, which lost 7 bases and 0 bases, there was a span of 10 bases. CDR3 nucleotide sequence: TGCAGCGCCCTGGACAGCTCTGGGGCCAACGTCCTGACTTTC. Translation gives CSALDSSGANVLTF.

The J gene is TRBJ2-5, the V gene TRBV7-3; possible D gene TRBD2, 6 bases. V lost 2 bases and J lost 7, with 17 bases in between. This CDR3 is built from 15 residues. The germline gives CDR1 SGHTA, CDR2 FQGTGA. The CDR3 DNA follows: TGTGCCAGCAGCTTAGAAGTCGGGGGTATGGGGACCCAGTACTTC. Translating gives CASSLEVGGMGTQYF.

This clone was recorded a few times. This same CDR3 is encoded by further DNA sequences in the sample. This rearrangement joins TRBV13 to TRBJ1-1; 7 bases match TRBD1. Germline V CDR1 and CDR2: PRHDT, FYEKMQ (reference sequence). The J segment lost 1 base and the V segment lost 5 bases, leaving 4 bases of the junction unmatched. The CDR3 runs 14 residues. CDR3 loop: CASSVWTGNTEAFF. Written as DNA, the CDR3 is TGTGCCAGCAGCGTATGGACAGGGAACACTGAAGCTTTCTTT.

The chain carries TRBV5-1 and TRBJ1-2; TRBD1 is a possible D gene (6 bases). This CDR3 comprises 14 residues. The germline CDR1 and CDR2 sequences are SGHRS and YFSETQ. V was clipped by 4 bases and J by 0 bases, with 10 bases between them. The CDR3 here is CASSPTGTNYGYTF. CDR3 nucleotides: TGCGCCAGCAGCCCCACAGGGACTAACTATGGCTACACCTTC. The variable domain in full, completed from reference TRBV5-1 and TRBJ1-2, reads KAGVTQTPRYLIKTRGQQVTLSCSPISGHRSVSWYQQTPGQGLQFLFEYFSETQRNKGNFPGRFSGRQFSNSRSEMNVSTLELGDSALYLCASSPTGTNYGYTFGSGTRLTVV.

In this sample, this clone is medium-sized. The CDR3, as DNA: TGTGCCAGCAGCCGTCAGCCCTTGAACACCGGGGAGCTGTTTTTT. This translates into CASSRQPLNTGELFF. The chain joins TRBV4-2 to TRBJ2-2; D not certain. Trimming pared 4 bases from V and 1 base from J, leaving 10 bases between. This CDR3 has 15 amino acids. The germline V gene encodes CDR1 LGHNA and CDR2 YNFKEQ.

The chain is built from TRBV27 and TRBJ1-1, with 10 bases lining up with TRBD1. The V gene end was trimmed by 5 bases and the J gene end by 4 bases; junction bases not matched to a gene: 7. In germline, CDR1 is MNHEY, CDR2 SMNVEV (reference sequence). This CDR3 has 15 amino acids. DNA of the CDR3: TGTGCCAGCAGTAACCGGGACAGGGGAACCACTGAAGCTTTCTTT. Translating it yields CASSNRDRGTTEAFF.

The gene calls are TRBV7-9 and TRBJ1-2; D may be TRBD1 (6 bases). V was cut by 6 bases and J by 6 bases, with 20 bases left in between. Germline CDR1 and CDR2: SEHNR and FQNEAQ (reference sequence). The CDR3 runs 15 residues. CDR3 sequence (DNA): TGTGCCAGCAGTTCTGTCGTCGGGGGCTGGGATGGCTACACCTTC. Translated: CASSSVVGGWDGYTF.